One and the same sample provided the 20 T cell receptor beta chains below, sequenced in a study of cytomegalovirus exposure and HLA in healthy donors. PCR employed 60 Vbeta and 13 Jbeta primers. Produced via immunoSEQ multiplex PCR; TCRdb's table is partial and in-frame only. The sample carries 55,000 to 70,000 clones, roughly 80% recorded once. Material: PBMCs. The receptors originated from a woman in her forties in good health and CMV-seronegative.

J is TRBJ2-1 and V is TRBV7-9; D gene uncertain. Trimming shortened V by 5 bases and J by 5 bases, and 25 bases separated the two germline ends. This CDR3 is 18 amino acids long. Germline CDR1 reads SEHNR; CDR2 reads FQNEAQ (reference sequence). This CDR3 is CASSPILDRRVSNNEQFF. The CDR3 DNA reads as TGTGCCAGCAGCCCTATCCTAGACCGGCGTGTGTCGAACAATGAGCAGTTCTTC.

CDR3 bases: TGCGCCAGCAGCCGCCAAGAGACCCAGTACTTC. This codes for CASSRQETQYF. The J gene is TRBJ2-5, the V gene TRBV5-1; no reliable D call. V gave up 4 bases and J gave up 1 base, with 2 bases separating them. Germline CDR1 reads SGHRS; CDR2 reads YFSETQ. This CDR3 is built from 11 residues.

A single count supports this clone. This CDR3 reads CASSPLGQGETQYF. In DNA, the CDR3 is TGTGCCAGCTCACCACTGGGGCAGGGGGAGACCCAGTACTTC. The V call is TRBV18, the J call TRBJ2-5; the D gene is possibly TRBD1 (6 bases). Trimming removed 1 base from V and 5 bases from J, with 11 bases in between. CDR1 is KGHSH, CDR2 LQKENI, per germline. The length of the CDR3 is 14 residues. The whole variable domain, filled in from reference TRBV18 and TRBJ2-5, reads NAGVMQNPRHLVRRRGQEARLRCSPMKGHSHVYWYRQLPEEGLKFMVYLQKENIIDESGMPKERFSAEFPKEGPSILRIQQVVRGDSAAYFCASSPLGQGETQYFGPGTRLLVL.

The rearrangement joins TRBV5-8 to TRBJ2-5; D perhaps matches TRBD2 (6 bases). The CDR3 sequence is 13 residues long. V was clipped by 0 bases and J by 6 bases, with 9 bases between them. Germline V gene lookup returns CDR1 SGHTS and CDR2 YDEGEE. The CDR3 loop reads CASSLGGEQTQYF. The CDR3, as DNA: TGTGCCAGCAGCTTGGGGGGGGAACAGACCCAGTACTTC.

This chain connects TRBV13 to TRBJ2-2; 8 nucleotides agree with TRBD1. Losses at the gene ends were 2 bases for V and 7 bases for J; bases not matched to a gene: 15. CDR1 and CDR2 (germline): PRHDT, FYEKMQ (reference sequence). The CDR3 totals 18 residues. The CDR3 region is CASSLRKTGVGGLGELFF. DNA of the CDR3: TGTGCCAGCAGCTTACGCAAGACAGGGGTCGGTGGCCTCGGGGAGCTGTTTTTT.

This clone was picked up a small number of times. This chain links TRBV5-1 with TRBJ2-1, with TRBD2 identical over 10 bases. The CDR3 consists of 15 residues. Trimming at V came to 3 bases and at J to 10 bases, leaving 10 bases not matched to a gene. The V gene's germline CDR1 is SGHRS and CDR2 YFSETQ. The CDR3 reads CASSSIPSGSAEQFF. CDR3 in DNA: TGCGCCAGCAGCTCAATCCCTAGCGGGAGCGCGGAGCAGTTCTTC.

The chain recombines TRBV28 with TRBJ1-1; D is uncertain. Germline V CDR1 and CDR2: MDHEN, SYDVKM. This CDR3 spans 11 amino acids. Trimming removed 2 bases from V and 8 bases from J, with 6 bases in between. CDR3 region: CASSLRVEAFF. The CDR3 bases are TGTGCCAGCAGTTTACGGGTGGAAGCTTTCTTT. The full variable domain, rest sourced from reference TRBV28 and TRBJ1-1, is DVKVTQSSRYLVKRTGEKVFLECVQDMDHENMFWYRQDPGLGLRLIYFSYDVKMKEKGDIPEGYSVSREKKERFSLILESASTNQTSMYLCASSLRVEAFFGQGTRLTVV.

The chain carries TRBV15 and TRBJ2-7, with D perhaps matching TRBD1 (6 bases). Trimming left V 0 bases short and J 2 bases short, with 11 bases between. From germline, CDR1 is LNHNV and CDR2 YYDKDF (reference sequence). The CDR3 totals 15 residues. The CDR3 loop reads CATSREGAPAYEQYF. The CDR3 DNA reads as TGTGCCACCAGCAGAGAGGGGGCTCCCGCCTACGAGCAGTACTTC.

This clone has a single count. The gene calls are TRBV28 and TRBJ2-7, with TRBD2 matching 8 bases. The CDR3 length is 12 residues. Germline loops: CDR1 MDHEN, CDR2 SYDVKM. Trimming removed 6 bases from V and 6 bases from J; junction bases left unmatched: 4. In DNA, the CDR3 is TGTGCCAGCAGAGGACTAGCACGCGAGCAGTACTTC. Protein sequence: CASRGLAREQYF.

This clone was counted only a few times. The chain carries TRBV28 and TRBJ2-1, with 12 bases lining up with TRBD2. The germline CDR1 and CDR2 sequences are MDHEN and SYDVKM. The CDR3 is 17 residues long. Germline trimming cut 4 bases from V and 10 bases from J; bases unmatched to any gene: 14. CDR3 in amino acids: CASSSWELAGGPGEQFF. In DNA form, the CDR3 reads TGTGCCAGCAGTTCATGGGAGCTAGCGGGAGGGCCGGGGGAGCAGTTCTTC. Full variable domain (missing parts from reference TRBV28 and TRBJ2-1): DVKVTQSSRYLVKRTGEKVFLECVQDMDHENMFWYRQDPGLGLRLIYFSYDVKMKEKGDIPEGYSVSREKKERFSLILESASTNQTSMYLCASSSWELAGGPGEQFFGPGTRLTVL.

The chain combines TRBV30 with TRBJ2-3; 16 nucleotides match TRBD2. This CDR3 has 15 residues. Germline CDR1 and CDR2: GTSNPN and SVGIG (reference sequence). V shed 7 bases and J 5 bases; nucleotides not matched to a gene: 6. In nucleotides, the CDR3 is TGTGCCTCGGGACTAGCGGGAGGGCCTGGAGATACGCAGTATTTT. This translates into CASGLAGGPGDTQYF. Based on the CDR3 plus reference TRBV30 and TRBJ2-3, the full variable domain is SQTIHQWPATLVQPVGSPLSLECTVEGTSNPNLYWYRQAAGRGLQLLFYSVGIGQISSEVPQNLSASRPQDRQFILSSKKLLLSDSGFYLCASGLAGGPGDTQYFGPGTRLTVL.

The rearrangement links TRBV7-3 to TRBJ2-5, with D perhaps matching TRBD1 (6 bases). V lost 2 bases, J lost 3 bases, and 13 bases lay in between. Germline assignment: CDR1 SGHTA and CDR2 FQGTGA. The CDR3 covers 15 residues. The CDR3 protein is CASSLSTGWEETQYF. Here the CDR3 DNA reads TGTGCCAGCAGCTTATCCACAGGGTGGGAAGAGACCCAGTACTTC.

The chain has TRBV18 and TRBJ2-5; TRBD1 agrees at 8 bases. The V gene's germline CDR1 is KGHSH and CDR2 LQKENI. This CDR3 comprises 15 residues. Trimming cost V 4 bases and J 1 base; bases outside gene matches: 5. CDR3 coding DNA: TGTGCCAGCTCACACGGACAGGGATCCCAAGAGACCCAGTACTTC. Translating it yields CASSHGQGSQETQYF.

The chain is built from TRBV15 and TRBJ2-2; a weak D match, TRBD2 (7 bases). Germline values: CDR1 LNHNV, CDR2 YYDKDF (reference sequence). The V and J ends lost 4 bases and 1 base respectively, with 13 bases between them. The CDR3 totals 16 residues. CDR3 in DNA: TGTGCCACCAGCACCGAGGGGGGGAGGAACACCGGGGAGCTGTTTTTT. It is translated as CATSTEGGRNTGELFF. Complete variable domain (other parts from reference TRBV15 and TRBJ2-2): DAMVIQNPRYQVTQFGKPVTLSCSQTLNHNVMYWYQQKSSQAPKLLFHYYDKDFNNEADTPDNFQSRRPNTSFCFLDIRSPGLGDTAMYLCATSTEGGRNTGELFFGEGSRLTVL.

This clone came up once. The chain links TRBV27 to TRBJ1-1; unclear D gene. The V gene's germline CDR1 is MNHEY and CDR2 SMNVEV (reference sequence). Trimming shortened V by 1 base and J by 4 bases, and 10 bases separated the two germline ends. The CDR3 consists of 14 residues. The CDR3 protein is CASSLFSSRTEAFF. The DNA for the CDR3 is TGTGCCAGCAGTTTATTCTCCAGTCGCACTGAAGCTTTCTTT.

The V call is TRBV11-1, the J call TRBJ2-7, with 11 nucleotides matching TRBD2. CDR3 length equals 16 residues. V lost 1 base to trimming and J lost 2 bases; unmatched junction nucleotides: 4. Germline V CDR1 and CDR2: SGHAT, FQDESV (reference sequence). The chain's CDR3 is CASSLGTSGRAYEQYF. The CDR3 region has the DNA TGTGCCAGCAGCTTAGGCACTAGCGGGAGAGCCTACGAGCAGTACTTC. The whole variable domain, remainder taken from reference TRBV11-1 and TRBJ2-7, is EAEVAQSPRYKITEKSQAVAFWCDPISGHATLYWYRQILGQGPELLVQFQDESVVDDSQLPKDRFSAERLKGVDSTLKIQPAELGDSAMYLCASSLGTSGRAYEQYFGPGTRLTVT.

Only a few counts were recorded for this clone. This chain joins TRBV7-2 and TRBJ1-2, with 8 bases lining up with TRBD1. Germline loops: CDR1 SGHTA, CDR2 FQGNSA. There are 15 residues in the CDR3. The V gene end was trimmed by 6 bases and the J gene end by 4 bases; junction bases not matched to a gene: 10. The CDR3 DNA is TGTGCCAGCAGACCGGGACAGGCCGCGGGCTATGGCTACACCTTC. It yields the protein CASRPGQAAGYGYTF.

This chain connects TRBV28 to TRBJ2-7; D is uncertain. The CDR3 spans 13 residues. The V gene lost 4 bases and the J gene lost 0 bases, with 7 bases spanning the gap. Germline-derived CDR1 and CDR2 are MDHEN and SYDVKM. The chain's CDR3 is CASSSDNSYEQYF. The CDR3 coding sequence is TGTGCCAGCAGTTCTGACAACTCCTACGAGCAGTACTTC. Full variable domain (rest looked up from reference TRBV28 and TRBJ2-7): DVKVTQSSRYLVKRTGEKVFLECVQDMDHENMFWYRQDPGLGLRLIYFSYDVKMKEKGDIPEGYSVSREKKERFSLILESASTNQTSMYLCASSSDNSYEQYFGPGTRLTVT.

The count of this clone is one. The chain uses TRBV7-3 and TRBJ2-3; D is ambiguous. Trimming removed 2 bases from V and 0 bases from J, with 12 bases in between. Germline CDR1 and CDR2: SGHTA and FQGTGA. CDR3 length equals 16 residues. The CDR3 region is CASSLGVSRSTDTQYF. CDR3 DNA: TGTGCCAGCAGCTTAGGTGTTAGCCGTAGCACAGATACGCAGTATTTT.

The genes are TRBV6-5 and TRBJ2-1; D is possibly TRBD1 (5 bases). Germline V gene lookup returns CDR1 MNHEY and CDR2 SVGAGI. The CDR3 is 14 residues long. Trimming took 2 bases from V and 5 from J, leaving 10 bases between them. CDR3 amino acids: CASSYVWGNNEQFF. Written as DNA, the CDR3 is TGTGCCAGCAGTTACGTATGGGGCAACAATGAGCAGTTCTTC.